A single sample gave rise to the 24 T cell receptor beta chains below, sequenced in a study of Ad26.COV2.S vaccination and SARS-CoV-2 variants (dated by TCRdb to the early 2020s). Library method: the immunoSEQ multiplex PCR assay. TCRdb took this table from immuneACCESS and kept in-frame rearrangements with V and J called. Such tables lack part of the clones; where checked against another copy, unresolved V genes explain under half of the gap, and the rest is unexplained. Across this sample there are 350,000 to 600,000 clones, with approximately 90% seen only once. The top ten constitute under 2% of the sample. This sample's treatment or condition label indicates: about 20 received Ad26.COV2.S at low or high dose, single or two shots; roughly five received placebo; per-sample allocation not given. For vaccine and placebo recipients, repertoires were sequenced using samples collected on day 63 after the first injection.

Specimen: peripheral blood, collected in a trial of Ad26.COV2.S vaccine versus placebo. The receptors here all came from a person between 18 and 59 years old who received the Ad26.COV2.S COVID-19 vaccine or a placebo.

The chain carries TRBV5-6 and TRBJ2-1; TRBD2 matches 8 bases. Germline trimming cut 1 base from V and 4 bases from J; bases unmatched to any gene: 16. Germline values: CDR1 SGHDT, CDR2 YYEEEE. This CDR3 contains 19 residues. CDR3 DNA: TGTGCCAGCAGCTTGTTGTCTGGGGTAGCGGGGCCGTCATACAATGAGCAGTTCTTC. Its translation: CASSLLSGVAGPSYNEQFF.

The rearrangement joins TRBV27 to TRBJ1-2; possibly TRBD1 for D (5 bases). The CDR3 has 17 residues. Per the germline V gene, CDR1 is MNHEY and CDR2 is SMNVEV (reference sequence). V was clipped by 2 bases and J by 6 bases, with 22 bases between them. DNA of the CDR3: TGTGCCAGCAGTTTAAATTCCCGGGGCAGGCAATGGGATGGCTACACCTTC. Amino acid sequence: CASSLNSRGRQWDGYTF.

The rearrangement links TRBV5-1 to TRBJ2-3; TRBD2 might be the D (6 bases). Trimming removed 1 base from V and 15 bases from J, with 12 bases in between. The CDR3 is 11 amino acids. Germline loops: CDR1 SGHRS, CDR2 YFSETQ. The CDR3 DNA reads TGCGCCAGCAGCTTGAACCGGGACTCATATTTT. Protein: CASSLNRDSYF.

This chain uses TRBV27 with TRBJ2-7, with D tentatively TRBD1 or TRBD2 (5 bases each). CDR3 length equals 13 residues. Germline CDR1 and CDR2: MNHEY and SMNVEV (reference sequence). Trimming shortened V by 5 bases and J by 3 bases, and 11 bases separated the two germline ends. Here the CDR3 reads CASSPGTRYEQYF. The CDR3 DNA sequence: TGTGCCAGCAGTCCAGGGACCCGCTACGAGCAGTACTTC.

The gene calls are TRBV5-4 and TRBJ2-6; no clear D. CDR3 length: 13 amino acids. Looked up from germline, CDR1 is SGHNT and CDR2 is YYREEE (reference sequence). V was cut by 9 bases and J by 0 bases, with 7 bases left in between. The CDR3 nucleotides read TGTGCCATCACCTACTCTGGGGCCAACGTCCTGACTTTC. It specifies CAITYSGANVLTF.

The chain has TRBV30 and TRBJ1-6, with D uncertain. Germline V CDR1 and CDR2: GTSNPN, SVGIG (reference sequence). CDR3 length: 16 residues. V lost 2 bases and J 9 bases, leaving 20 bases between the germline ends. DNA for the CDR3: TGTGCCTGGAGTCCCTGGGTTGAAGGGTTTGGTTCACCCCTCCACTTT. Protein sequence: CAWSPWVEGFGSPLHF.

This chain connects TRBV5-1 to TRBJ1-2; D is ambiguous. The length of the CDR3 is 14 residues. Germline loops: CDR1 SGHRS, CDR2 YFSETQ. V was cut by 1 base and J by 8 bases, with 15 bases left in between. For the CDR3, the DNA is TGCGCCAGCAGCTTGTCGGGCGCAGAGGGAGGCTACACCTTC. Translating gives CASSLSGAEGGYTF.

This clone was seen only once. An end of the junction differs from the germline gene, which may be a read error. J is TRBJ1-4 and V is TRBV2; TRBD1 might be the D (6 bases). The CDR3 is 13 residues long. From germline, CDR1 is SNHLY and CDR2 FYNNEI. The CDR3: CASKGQGNGKLFF. Written as DNA, the CDR3 is TGTGCCAGCAAAGGGCAGGGGAATGGAAAACTGTTTTTT.

V gene TRBV7-9 combines with J gene TRBJ1-4; 7 bases are a match to TRBD1. There are 15 residues in the CDR3. Germline CDR1 reads SEHNR; CDR2 reads FQNEAQ (reference sequence). J was trimmed by 7 bases and V by 3 bases; bases with no gene match: 8. The CDR3 DNA reads TGTGCCAGCAGCTTGTTACAGGGGTACGGTGAAAAACTGTTTTTT. Residues: CASSLLQGYGEKLFF.

The V call is TRBV28, the J call TRBJ2-7; either TRBD1 or TRBD2 may fit D (5 bases each). Germline V CDR1 and CDR2: MDHEN, SYDVKM. This CDR3 spans 12 amino acids. Trimming removed 6 bases at V and 4 bases at J, with 10 bases between. CDR3: CASREGRYEQYF. CDR3 DNA: TGTGCCAGCAGAGAGGGGCGGTACGAGCAGTACTTC.

This clone turned up a few times. The genes are TRBV25-1 and TRBJ2-3; D gene uncertain. Germline V CDR1 and CDR2: MGHDK, SYGVNS. Trimming took 3 bases from V and 6 from J, leaving 7 bases between them. The CDR3 length is 12 residues. As DNA, the CDR3 is TGTGCCAGCAGTGATAATACGGATACGCAGTATTTT. This translates into CASSDNTDTQYF. The complete variable domain, with remaining parts taken from reference TRBV25-1 and TRBJ2-3, reads EADIYQTPRYLVIGTGKKITLECSQTMGHDKMYWYQQDPGMELHLIHYSYGVNSTEKGDLSSESTVSRIRTEHFPLTLESARPSHTSQYLCASSDNTDTQYFGPGTRLTVL.

The J gene is TRBJ2-1, the V gene TRBV3-1 (or the pseudogene TRBV3-2), with 9 bases lining up with TRBD2. The trim removed 11 bases at V and 9 bases at J, leaving 14 bases unmatched. Looked up from germline, CDR1 is LGHDT and CDR2 is YNNKEL (reference sequence). There are 14 residues in the CDR3. CDR3 bases: TGTGCCGCCTCCTTGGGAAGCGGGGGGAGTGAGCAGTTCTTC. This translates into CAASLGSGGSEQFF.

This clone showed up just a few times. This chain connects TRBV2 to TRBJ1-5, with 7 bases that match TRBD1. The CDR3 length is 16 residues. V gave up 4 bases and J gave up 0 bases; unmatched junction bases: 6. CDR1 and CDR2 (germline): SNHLY, FYNNEI. DNA of the CDR3: TGTGCCAGCAGTGGGAGGACAGGTAATAGCAATCAGCCCCAGCATTTT. This sequence encodes CASSGRTGNSNQPQHF.

CDR3 coding DNA: TGTGCCAGCGGAGGCCGATTTGAGGCCAAGAAGACCCAGTACTTC. Residues: CASGGRFEAKKTQYF. This rearrangement joins TRBV27 to TRBJ2-5; possible D gene TRBD2, 5 bases. The CDR3 sequence is 15 residues long. The germline CDR1 and CDR2 sequences are MNHEY and SMNVEV (reference sequence). The V and J ends lost 8 bases and 6 bases respectively, with 22 bases between them.

This clone was counted once. The chain employs TRBV5-4 and TRBJ2-1; D call uncertain. Germline V gene sequence: CDR1 SGHNT, CDR2 YYREEE (reference sequence). Trimming stripped 1 base from V and 4 bases from J, with 3 bases between. CDR3 length: 12 amino acids. The CDR3 region has the DNA TGTGCCAGCAGCTTGCCTTACAATGAGCAGTTCTTC. It specifies CASSLPYNEQFF.

The V gene is TRBV9, the J gene TRBJ2-2; TRBD2 aligns across 13 bases. V trimming: 3 bases; J trimming: 3 bases; junction bases outside the gene matches: 11. From germline, CDR1 is SGDLS and CDR2 YYNGEE. CDR3 length: 19 amino acids. The CDR3, as DNA: TGTGCCAGCAGCGACTCCGGGACTAGCGGGGTCAAGCACACCGGGGAGCTGTTTTTT. Encoded protein: CASSDSGTSGVKHTGELFF.

In this sample, this clone turned up a few times. The chain has TRBV3-1 (or the pseudogene TRBV3-2) and TRBJ1-5; D gene unclear. The CDR3 is 15 amino acids. From germline, CDR1 is LGHDT and CDR2 YNNKEL (reference sequence). V lost 5 bases and J 5 bases, leaving 16 bases between the germline ends. The CDR3: CASSSTKDHHQPQHF. In DNA, the CDR3 is TGTGCCAGCAGCTCAACCAAGGACCACCATCAGCCCCAGCATTTT.

The V and J genes are TRBV13 and TRBJ2-4, with D hard to call. The CDR3 length is 13 residues. Trimming removed 0 bases at V and 3 bases at J, with 3 bases between. From germline, CDR1 is PRHDT and CDR2 FYEKMQ (reference sequence). CDR3 sequence reads: CASSLGFKNIQYF. For the CDR3, the DNA is TGTGCCAGCAGCTTAGGGTTCAAAAACATTCAGTACTTC.

The chain joins TRBV30 to TRBJ1-5, with TRBD1 identical over 7 bases. The trim removed 1 base at V and 7 bases at J, leaving 7 bases unmatched. Germline CDR1 and CDR2: GTSNPN and SVGIG (reference sequence). The CDR3 length is 14 residues. CDR3 sequence: CAWSGGQGEQPQHF. The CDR3 DNA reads as TGTGCCTGGAGTGGGGGTCAGGGGGAACAGCCCCAGCATTTT. The variable domain in full, completed from reference TRBV30 and TRBJ1-5, reads SQTIHQWPATLVQPVGSPLSLECTVEGTSNPNLYWYRQAAGRGLQLLFYSVGIGQISSEVPQNLSASRPQDRQFILSSKKLLLSDSGFYLCAWSGGQGEQPQHFGDGTRLSIL.

This clone has a handful of counts. The V call is TRBV13, the J call TRBJ2-7, with TRBD2 matching 8 bases. Trimming at V came to 8 bases and at J to 5 bases, leaving 8 bases not matched to a gene. CDR3 length: 13 amino acids. Germline loops: CDR1 PRHDT, CDR2 FYEKMQ (reference sequence). CDR3 region: CASGGGRLNEQYF. Here the CDR3 DNA reads TGTGCCAGCGGGGGCGGGAGGTTGAACGAGCAGTACTTC.

V gene TRBV7-9 combines with J gene TRBJ1-5; unclear D gene. There are 14 residues in the CDR3. Per germline, CDR1 SEHNR and CDR2 FQNEAQ (reference sequence). The V and J ends lost 5 bases and 4 bases respectively, with 12 bases between them. CDR3 region: CASSSFGKNQPQHF. In DNA, the CDR3 is TGTGCCAGCAGCAGTTTCGGGAAGAATCAGCCCCAGCATTTT.

This rearrangement joins TRBV28 to TRBJ2-1, with 13 nucleotides matching TRBD2. Per the germline V gene, CDR1 is MDHEN and CDR2 is SYDVKM. This CDR3 contains 17 residues. Trimming at V came to 3 bases and at J to 5 bases, leaving 7 bases not matched to a gene. CDR3 in amino acids: CASSFPVGLAGDNEQFF. The CDR3, as DNA: TGTGCCAGCAGTTTCCCCGTAGGACTAGCGGGGGACAATGAGCAGTTCTTC.

This clone occurred once. This chain joins TRBV11-1 and TRBJ2-5; TRBD1 matches at 7 bases. The ends lost 7 bases at V and 1 base at J; junction bases unmatched: 6. The CDR3 totals 14 residues. Germline CDR1 and CDR2: SGHAT and FQDESV (reference sequence). CDR3 bases: TGTGCCAGCACCATTGGGACAGCCCAAGAGACCCAGTACTTC. It encodes CASTIGTAQETQYF.

This sequence joins TRBV10-2 and TRBJ1-5; D is ambiguous. Germline values: CDR1 WSHSY, CDR2 SAAADI. V gave up 8 bases and J gave up 3 bases, with 11 bases separating them. CDR3 length: 13 amino acids. The CDR3 sequence: CASGLRINQPQHF. CDR3 DNA sequence: TGCGCCAGCGGTCTACGGATCAATCAGCCCCAGCATTTT.